This TCR beta chain was recorded in a study of T cell changes during pregnancy in multiple sclerosis. Generated by immunoSEQ multiplex PCR, the TCRdb table keeps only in-frame clones and is missing some. In the table there are 35,000 to 45,000 clones, more than 85% of which are singletons. The CDR3 spans 16 residues. With 2 bases removed from V and 6 bases from J, the gap between germline ends came to 16 bases. The germline gives CDR1 LNHDA, CDR2 SQIVND (reference sequence). This sequence was found in a female donor in good health, enrolled as a control in a pregnancy study. Sequenced here: CD4+ T cells from peripheral blood mononuclear cells, sampled after pregnancy. The chain links TRBV19 to TRBJ1-4; D is unresolved. The CDR3 DNA reads as TGTGCCAGTAGTATATGGTTCGGGTCGGAAGATGAAAAACTGTTTTTT. Translated, it gives CASSIWFGSEDEKLFF. The full variable domain, completed using reference TRBV19 and TRBJ1-4, is DGGITQSPKYLFRKEGQNVTLSCEQNLNHDAMYWYRQDPGQGLRLIYYSQIVNDFQKGDIAEGYSVSREKKESFPLTVTSAQKNPTAFYLCASSIWFGSEDEKLFFGSGTQLSVL.